The 2 T cell receptor beta chains below were found in one sample sequenced in a study of T cells in Graves' hyperthyroidism and ophthalmopathy. TCR beta CDR3 regions were amplified from RNA transcripts. The HTBI set primed first-round TCR CDR3 RT-PCR. MiXCR was run by TCRdb on the multiplex PCR reads, yielding one entry per CDR3 protein. The sample has around 580,000 distinct CDR3 sequences; roughly 17% are singletons. The sample consisted of blood. These receptors were taken from a woman aged 18-35 years with Graves' hyperthyroidism.

V is TRBV6-5 and J is TRBJ2-1; TRBD2 matches 7 bases. This CDR3 has 15 residues. V was clipped by 0 bases and J by 7 bases; unmatched bases: 6. CDR1 and CDR2 from the germline V gene are MNHEY and SVGAGI. The CDR3 coding sequence is TGTGCCAGCAGTTACTCGGGAGGGGCGGCGAATGAGCAGTTCTTC. It is translated as CASSYSGGAANEQFF.

This clonotype came up a few times. One end of the junction is discordant with germline, which a read error may explain. The chain carries TRBV7-2 and TRBJ2-1; the D is unclear. Germline V gene sequence: CDR1 SGHTA, CDR2 FQGNSA. The CDR3 is 11 residues long. Written as DNA, the CDR3 is TGTGTCAGCAGCGTGTACAATGAGCAGTTCTTC. As protein: CVSSVYNEQFF. The whole variable domain, filled in from reference TRBV7-2 and TRBJ2-1, reads GAGVSQSPSNKVTEKGKDVELRCDPISGHTALYWYRQSLGQGLEFLIYFQGNSAPDKSGLPSDRFSAERTGGSVSTLTIQRTQQEDSAVYLCVSSVYNEQFFGPGTRLTVL.